Below, 20 T cell receptor beta chains from the same sample are listed, as sequenced in a study of response to subunit inactivated influenza vaccine. A single record per CDR3 protein comes from TCRdb applying MiXCR to the RT-PCR reads. Among about 480,000 distinct CDR3 sequences listed, 25% were seen once. The source material was CD4+ T cells sorted from PBMCs, sampled 5 days after vaccination. The receptors were gathered from a man aged 45-60 years who received an inactivated influenza vaccine.

This clonotype was seen only a few times. The J gene is TRBJ1-1, the V gene TRBV7-2; 7 bases fit TRBD1. Trimming at V came to 2 bases and at J to 8 bases, leaving 8 bases not matched to a gene. CDR1 and CDR2 (germline): SGHTA, FQGNSA. The CDR3 contains 14 residues. CDR3 sequence (DNA): TGTGCCAGCAGCTTATATATACAGGGGACCGAAGCTTTCTTT. The encoded protein is CASSLYIQGTEAFF. Full variable domain (remainder filled in from reference TRBV7-2 and TRBJ1-1): GAGVSQSPSNKVTEKGKDVELRCDPISGHTALYWYRQSLGQGLEFLIYFQGNSAPDKSGLPSDRFSAERTGGSVSTLTIQRTQQEDSAVYLCASSLYIQGTEAFFGQGTRLTVV.

The sample holds a few counts of this clonotype. V and J are TRBV24-1 and TRBJ2-6; 7 bases agree with TRBD1. J gave up 0 bases and V 3 bases, and 1 base lay outside the gene matches. CDR3 size: 16 residues. Per germline, CDR1 KGHDR and CDR2 SFDVKD. CDR3 nucleotide sequence: TGTGCCACCAGTGATAGACAGGGCTCTGGGGCCAACGTCCTGACTTTC. The encoded protein is CATSDRQGSGANVLTF.

This clonotype showed up just a few times. The V gene is TRBV7-9, the J gene TRBJ1-6, with TRBD1 identical over 8 bases. J was trimmed by 9 bases and V by 3 bases; bases with no gene match: 7. This CDR3 has 15 residues. Germline CDR1 SEHNR, CDR2 FQNEAQ (reference sequence). In nucleotides, the CDR3 is TGTGCCAGCAGCTTCGGACAGGGAAGAATTTCACCCCTCCACTTT. Encoded protein: CASSFGQGRISPLHF.

The rearrangement links TRBV7-2 to TRBJ1-1; D gene uncertain. Trimming cost V 4 bases and J 1 base, with 16 bases left between them. There are 16 residues in the CDR3. The germline V gene encodes CDR1 SGHTA and CDR2 FQGNSA. CDR3 coding DNA: TGTGCCAGCAGCTACACCCGGGGTCCTAGGAACACTGAAGCTTTCTTT. Protein: CASSYTRGPRNTEAFF.

J is TRBJ2-7 and V is TRBV15; D remains unclear. The CDR3 covers 17 residues. Looked up from germline, CDR1 is LNHNV and CDR2 is YYDKDF (reference sequence). The V and J ends lost 3 bases and 5 bases respectively, with 23 bases between them. The CDR3 sequence is CATSRGLVGQPGHEQYF. The CDR3 nucleotides are TGTGCCACCAGCAGGGGTTTAGTAGGCCAACCCGGCCACGAGCAGTACTTC. The full variable domain, rest sourced from reference TRBV15 and TRBJ2-7, is DAMVIQNPRYQVTQFGKPVTLSCSQTLNHNVMYWYQQKSSQAPKLLFHYYDKDFNNEADTPDNFQSRRPNTSFCFLDIRSPGLGDTAMYLCATSRGLVGQPGHEQYFGPGTRLTVT.

The chain carries TRBV7-2 and TRBJ2-2; D might be TRBD1 (6 bases). Germline values: CDR1 SGHTA, CDR2 FQGNSA. The CDR3 runs 15 residues. Trimming cost V 5 bases and J 1 base, with 11 bases left between them. In DNA form, the CDR3 reads TGTGCCAGCAGCCCGTGGACAGAGAACACCGGGGAGCTGTTTTTT. Protein: CASSPWTENTGELFF. Drawing the rest from reference TRBV7-2 and TRBJ2-2, the complete variable domain is GAGVSQSPSNKVTEKGKDVELRCDPISGHTALYWYRQSLGQGLEFLIYFQGNSAPDKSGLPSDRFSAERTGGSVSTLTIQRTQQEDSAVYLCASSPWTENTGELFFGEGSRLTVL.

V is TRBV7-2 and J is TRBJ2-7; the match to TRBD2 covers 7 bases. The length of the CDR3 is 14 residues. V gave up 5 bases and J gave up 3 bases; unmatched junction bases: 7. CDR1 is SGHTA and CDR2 is FQGNSA in the germline V gene. Written as DNA, the CDR3 is TGTGCCAGCAGCCAAACCGGGACTAACTACGAGCAGTACTTC. Protein: CASSQTGTNYEQYF. Using reference TRBV7-2 and TRBJ2-7 for the parts outside the CDR3, the full variable domain is GAGVSQSPSNKVTEKGKDVELRCDPISGHTALYWYRQSLGQGLEFLIYFQGNSAPDKSGLPSDRFSAERTGGSVSTLTIQRTQQEDSAVYLCASSQTGTNYEQYFGPGTRLTVT.

The V gene is TRBV29-1, the J gene TRBJ2-3; D call uncertain. Looked up from germline, CDR1 is SQVTM and CDR2 is ANQGSEA. CDR3 length: 13 residues. V was shortened by 2 bases and J by 0 bases, with 6 bases between the two germline ends. The CDR3, as DNA: TGCAGCGTTGAATATGCCAGCACAGATACGCAGTATTTT. This gives the protein CSVEYASTDTQYF.

In its sample, this clonotype was seen a few times. The gene calls are TRBV7-3 and TRBJ2-3; tentatively, D is TRBD1 (7 bases). CDR1 and CDR2 (germline): SGHTA, FQGTGA. The V end lost 2 bases, the J end lost 4 bases, and 10 bases lay between the germline ends. This CDR3 region has 14 residues. CDR3: CASSLDREADTQYF. The DNA for the CDR3 is TGTGCCAGCAGCTTAGACAGGGAGGCAGATACGCAGTATTTT. Using reference TRBV7-3 and TRBJ2-3 for the parts outside the CDR3, the full variable domain is GAGVSQTPSNKVTEKGKYVELRCDPISGHTALYWYRQSLGQGPEFLIYFQGTGAADDSGLPNDRFFAVRPEGSVSTLKIQRTERGDSAVYLCASSLDREADTQYFGPGTRLTVL.

Only a few counts were recorded for this clonotype. The chain combines TRBV20-1 with TRBJ1-1, with D unresolved. The CDR3 has 14 residues. Trimming shortened V by 0 bases and J by 1 base, and 9 bases separated the two germline ends. From germline, CDR1 is DFQATT and CDR2 SNEGSKA (reference sequence). The CDR3 region has the DNA TGCAGTGCTAGAGAGGGTCATCAGAACACTGAAGCTTTCTTT. It encodes CSAREGHQNTEAFF.

This clonotype was counted a few times. The chain links TRBV20-1 to TRBJ1-1, with unresolved D. Germline values: CDR1 DFQATT, CDR2 SNEGSKA (reference sequence). Trimming left V 0 bases short and J 6 bases short, with 5 bases between. This CDR3 has 11 residues. The CDR3 DNA sequence: TGCAGTGCTAGAGATGTACCTGAAGCTTTCTTT. It specifies CSARDVPEAFF.

This clonotype was counted a few times. The chain combines TRBV14 with TRBJ2-1; D unresolved. In germline, CDR1 is SGHDN, CDR2 FVKESK. This CDR3 contains 14 residues. Trimming shortened V by 1 base and J by 7 bases, and 11 bases separated the two germline ends. The CDR3 sequence is CASSQVVRGNEQFF. DNA for the CDR3: TGTGCCAGCAGCCAAGTAGTGCGCGGTAATGAGCAGTTCTTC.

The chain joins TRBV20-1 to TRBJ2-1; TRBD1 matches 8 bases. The CDR3 runs 15 residues. Germline-derived CDR1 and CDR2 are DFQATT and SNEGSKA (reference sequence). Trimming cost V 3 bases and J 3 bases; bases outside gene matches: 7. CDR3 coding DNA: TGCAGTGCTAGCCCCCGGGACAGGCTCTACAATGAGCAGTTCTTC. This translates into CSASPRDRLYNEQFF.

The sample holds a few counts of this clonotype. This CDR3 reads CASSSLRGREGTQYF. For the CDR3, the DNA is TGTGCCAGCAGTTCCCTCCGCGGACGGGAAGGGACCCAGTACTTC. The genes are TRBV6-2 or TRBV6-3 and TRBJ2-5; the D gene is possibly TRBD2 (5 bases). The CDR3 consists of 15 residues. CDR1 is MNHEY, CDR2 SVGEGT, per germline. V was clipped by 4 bases and J by 7 bases, with 19 bases between them.

This clonotype was seen once. The CDR3 bases are TGTGCCAGCAGCGCCGAGACAGCGGGAGGGATGTTTTTT. Protein product: CASSAETAGGMFF. This sequence joins TRBV7-6 and TRBJ2-2; 10 bases line up with TRBD2. Trimming took 5 bases from V and 15 from J; bases not matched to a gene: 9. The CDR3 is 13 amino acids. Germline V gene sequence: CDR1 SGHVS, CDR2 FNYEAQ.

The chain is built from TRBV7-2 and TRBJ2-3, with 8 bases aligning to TRBD2. The CDR3 sequence is 16 residues long. Trimming took 1 base from V and 4 from J; bases not matched to a gene: 7. The V gene's germline CDR1 is SGHTA and CDR2 FQGNSA. CDR3 bases: TGTGCCAGCAGCTTAGTCCCGGGACTAGGCTCAGATACGCAGTATTTT. Its translation: CASSLVPGLGSDTQYF.

The V gene is TRBV12-3 or TRBV12-4, the J gene TRBJ2-3; 13 nucleotides match TRBD2. Germline trimming cut 6 bases from V and 4 bases from J; bases unmatched to any gene: 4. CDR3 length: 15 residues. DNA of the CDR3: TGTGCCAGCAGACGGACTAGCGGGAGACCAGATACGCAGTATTTT. Its protein product is CASRRTSGRPDTQYF.

The V gene is TRBV10-3, the J gene TRBJ2-2, with D maybe TRBD1 (6 bases). The germline V and J ends were trimmed by 6 bases and 1 base, with 12 bases remaining between them. The V gene's germline CDR1 is ENHRY and CDR2 SYGVKD. The CDR3 has 15 residues. CDR3 residues: CAIRGDTRNTGELFF. CDR3 DNA sequence: TGTGCCATCAGGGGGGACACCCGGAACACCGGGGAGCTGTTTTTT.

Concerning this clonotype itself: Likely a read error: the CDR3 ends without its conserved phenylalanine or tryptophan. Because the CDR3's place on the DNA is in doubt, the DNA is left out and the CDR3 is given as listed by TCRdb. The chain has TRBV9 and TRBJ2-2. Germline CDR1 SGDLS, CDR2 YYNGEE. A total of 13 residues make up the CDR3, ends included. The CDR3 loop reads CASSVVFFVADRI.

The chain carries TRBV5-6 and TRBJ2-1; 10 positions agree with TRBD2. This CDR3 comprises 17 residues. Germline CDR1 is SGHDT and CDR2 is YYEEEE. V trimming: 1 base; J trimming: 0 bases; junction bases outside the gene matches: 4. In DNA, the CDR3 is TGTGCCAGCAGCTTGATGAGCGGGAGGGCCTCCTACAATGAGCAGTTCTTC. It specifies CASSLMSGRASYNEQFF.